This entry lists 26 T cell receptor beta chains sequenced from one sample in a study of CD8+CD57+ T cells in acquired aplastic anemia. The TCR beta profiling, which covered VDJ combination and CDR3 sequence, was carried out using genomic DNA as the template. TCRdb analysed the reads with MiXCR anew, one entry per CDR3 protein. The data hold roughly 130,000 distinct CDR3 sequences, with more than 40% observed a single time. The sequenced sample was sorted CD4+, CD8+, or CD8+CD57+ T cells (not recorded which) from PBMCs. The receptors come from a human donor in good health, serving as a control.

The chain uses TRBV29-1 and TRBJ2-1; 8 positions match TRBD1. The trim removed 7 bases at V and 6 bases at J, leaving 11 bases unmatched. CDR1 and CDR2 from the germline V gene are SQVTM and ANQGSEA. The CDR3 covers 14 residues. The CDR3 spells CSEILNTGGNEQFF. Here the CDR3 DNA reads TGCAGCGAAATCCTTAATACAGGGGGCAATGAGCAGTTCTTC.

This chain joins TRBV19 and TRBJ1-6; no definite D call. Germline V lookup: CDR1 LNHDA, CDR2 SQIVND (reference sequence). With 3 bases removed from V and 10 bases from J, the gap between germline ends came to 10 bases. This CDR3 is 13 amino acids long. The CDR3 sequence is CASSISVTSPLHF. Here the CDR3 DNA reads TGTGCCAGTAGTATTTCTGTCACATCACCCCTCCACTTT.

The CDR3 spells CATSDPMDRDDTQYF. CDR3 DNA sequence: TGTGCCACCAGTGATCCTATGGACAGGGACGATACGCAGTACTTC. This chain joins TRBV24-1 and TRBJ2-5; 8 nucleotides line up with TRBD1. Trimming at V came to 3 bases and at J to 11 bases, leaving 13 bases not matched to a gene. The V gene's germline CDR1 is KGHDR and CDR2 SFDVKD. The CDR3 runs 15 residues.

The V call is TRBV7-2, the J call TRBJ2-7; D is ambiguous. Trimming took off 6 bases at V and 4 bases at J, with 7 bases between the two ends. The germline V gene has CDR1 SGHTA and CDR2 FQGNSA. CDR3 length: 11 residues. This chain's CDR3 is CASRLGYEQYF. CDR3 sequence (DNA): TGTGCCAGCAGGTTGGGATACGAGCAGTACTTC.

J is TRBJ1-2 and V is TRBV19, with a tentative D call TRBD1 (6 bases). Germline V CDR1 and CDR2: LNHDA, SQIVND (reference sequence). V was clipped by 6 bases and J by 5 bases, with 16 bases between them. The CDR3 has 14 amino acids. CDR3 region: CASSLDKGEYGYTF. CDR3 bases: TGTGCCAGTAGCTTGGACAAGGGGGAGTATGGCTACACCTTC. Combining the CDR3 with reference TRBV19 and TRBJ1-2 gives the whole variable domain DGGITQSPKYLFRKEGQNVTLSCEQNLNHDAMYWYRQDPGQGLRLIYYSQIVNDFQKGDIAEGYSVSREKKESFPLTVTSAQKNPTAFYLCASSLDKGEYGYTFGSGTRLTVV.

This clonotype was observed at least ten times. The J gene is TRBJ1-1, the V gene TRBV9; D remains unclear. Between the trimmed V and J ends, which lost 0 bases and 0 bases, there was a span of 9 bases. The CDR3 length is 15 residues. Germline V gene sequence: CDR1 SGDLS, CDR2 YYNGEE. CDR3 sequence (DNA): TGTGCCAGCAGCGTAGGGGTCACCTTGAACACTGAAGCTTTCTTT. This encodes CASSVGVTLNTEAFF.

V and J are TRBV29-1 and TRBJ2-7, with 15 nucleotides matching TRBD2. Trimming at V came to 6 bases and at J to 12 bases, leaving 12 bases not matched to a gene. The CDR3 is 14 residues long. CDR1 and CDR2 from the germline V gene are SQVTM and ANQGSEA. DNA for the CDR3: TGCAGCGTGATCCCAGGACTAGCGGGGGGGCCCCCGTACTTC. It specifies CSVIPGLAGGPPYF.

This clonotype showed up many times. V usage is TRBV6-1 and J usage is TRBJ2-7; a possible D gene is TRBD1 (6 bases). This CDR3 comprises 15 residues. Trimming took off 6 bases at V and 6 bases at J, with 21 bases between the two ends. Germline values: CDR1 MNHNS, CDR2 SASEGT. The CDR3 nucleotides read TGTGCCAGCAGCCTTCAGGGACAAGGCTCTCGCGAGCAGTACTTC. Protein product: CASSLQGQGSREQYF.

The chain carries TRBV15 and TRBJ1-4; 7 bases line up with TRBD1. This CDR3 is 17 amino acids long. The ends lost 0 bases at V and 6 bases at J; junction bases unmatched: 10. CDR1 and CDR2 (germline): LNHNV, YYDKDF (reference sequence). CDR3 residues: CATSRDLGDSLDEKLFF. The CDR3 nucleotides are TGTGCCACCAGCAGAGATCTCGGGGACAGTCTAGATGAAAAACTGTTTTTT.

The V and J genes are TRBV10-2 and TRBJ2-7, with 12 bases lining up with TRBD2. This CDR3 has 15 amino acids. Unmatched junction bases numbered 6, after V lost 4 bases and J lost 5 bases. Germline lookup yields CDR1 WSHSY and CDR2 SAAADI. CDR3 amino acids: CASSAEGLAGNEQYF. As DNA, the CDR3 is TGCGCCAGCAGTGCTGAAGGACTAGCGGGAAACGAGCAGTACTTC.

The table lists this clonotype with a count of one. The rearrangement joins TRBV2 to TRBJ2-5; no firm D call. Germline CDR1 and CDR2: SNHLY and FYNNEI. Trimming shortened V by 7 bases and J by 4 bases, and 16 bases separated the two germline ends. CDR3 length: 14 residues. The CDR3 nucleotides are TGTGCCAGCACACCCCCAGATCGGCCAGAGACCCAGTACTTC. Amino acids: CASTPPDRPETQYF.

V gene TRBV24-1 combines with J gene TRBJ2-2; 9 bases line up with TRBD1. Unmatched junction bases numbered 9, after V lost 7 bases and J lost 4 bases. Germline V gene lookup returns CDR1 KGHDR and CDR2 SFDVKD. The CDR3 covers 16 residues. The CDR3 loop is CATSRPGQGTTGELFF. The CDR3 bases are TGTGCCACCAGCCGTCCGGGACAGGGTACCACCGGGGAGCTGTTTTTT.

This chain links TRBV24-1 with TRBJ2-7; unclear D gene. V lost 0 bases and J lost 6, with 5 bases in between. Germline V gene data show CDR1 as KGHDR and CDR2 as SFDVKD. This CDR3 is built from 12 residues. The CDR3 here is CATSDLSAEQYF. In nucleotides, the CDR3 is TGTGCCACCAGTGATTTGAGTGCCGAGCAGTACTTC.

Worth noting for this clonotype: The conserved phenylalanine or tryptophan is not found at the CDR3 terminus, so this likely reflects a read error. It is unclear where the CDR3 begins or ends on the DNA, so no DNA is shown, and the CDR3 is as TCRdb lists it. The rearrangement joins TRBV12-3 or TRBV12-4 to TRBJ1-6. The CDR3 is 13 amino acids in total, end residues counted. The CDR3 loop reads CASSSNGNSPLHS.

This clonotype was detected a few times. This chain connects TRBV6-2 or TRBV6-3 to TRBJ2-3; no clear D gene. The CDR3 runs to 15 residues. V gave up 0 bases and J gave up 2 bases, with 9 bases separating them. CDR1 is MNHEY and CDR2 is SVGEGT in the germline V gene. In nucleotides, the CDR3 is TGTGCCAGCAGTTACTCGACGAAAGACACAGATACGCAGTATTTT. Translating it yields CASSYSTKDTDTQYF.

This chain connects TRBV30 to TRBJ1-2; no firm D call. The CDR3 contains 13 residues. Deletions cut 0 bases from V and 10 bases from J, with 15 bases between. Germline V CDR1 and CDR2: GTSNPN, SVGIG (reference sequence). The CDR3 coding sequence is TGTGCCTGGAGTGTACAACGGGGATCGGTCTACACCTTC. It specifies CAWSVQRGSVYTF. Full variable domain (outside the CDR3, taken from reference TRBV30 and TRBJ1-2): SQTIHQWPATLVQPVGSPLSLECTVEGTSNPNLYWYRQAAGRGLQLLFYSVGIGQISSEVPQNLSASRPQDRQFILSSKKLLLSDSGFYLCAWSVQRGSVYTFGSGTRLTVV.

This clonotype was recorded many times. The chain has TRBV11-2 and TRBJ2-5, with 7 bases matching TRBD2. This CDR3 comprises 14 residues. The germline CDR1 and CDR2 sequences are SGHAT and FQNNGV. V was clipped by 1 base and J by 13 bases; unmatched bases: 12. The CDR3, as DNA: TGTGCCAGCAGCTTAGCCCAGACTAGCCGGGAACTGTACTTC. It is translated as CASSLAQTSRELYF.

This clonotype was seen ten or more times. V is TRBV7-8 and J is TRBJ2-3; D possibly corresponds to TRBD2 (7 bases). Deletions cut 1 base from V and 4 bases from J, with 15 bases between. The CDR3 runs to 16 residues. Germline loops: CDR1 SGHVS, CDR2 FQNEAQ. CDR3 DNA: TGTGCCAGCAGCTTAGTGTCGGCGGGGGCTCCAGATACGCAGTATTTT. Translated, it gives CASSLVSAGAPDTQYF.

The chain uses TRBV24-1 and TRBJ2-3; 9 bases line up with TRBD2. Unmatched junction bases numbered 3, after V lost 3 bases and J lost 3 bases. The CDR3 runs 15 residues. Germline CDR1 is KGHDR and CDR2 is SFDVKD. CDR3 sequence reads: CATSDGGGETDTQYF. CDR3 in DNA: TGTGCCACCAGTGATGGCGGGGGGGAAACAGATACGCAGTATTTT.

The J gene is TRBJ2-5, the V gene TRBV7-2; D might be TRBD2 (7 bases). The germline V gene encodes CDR1 SGHTA and CDR2 FQGNSA. V was clipped by 4 bases and J by 4 bases, with 13 bases between them. This CDR3 comprises 14 residues. The CDR3 spells CASSSSGGRETQYF. Written as DNA, the CDR3 is TGTGCCAGCAGCTCCTCGGGGGGCAGAGAGACCCAGTACTTC.

A single count supports this clonotype. The V and J genes are TRBV7-9 and TRBJ2-7, with D uncertain. CDR3 size: 12 residues. The germline CDR1 and CDR2 sequences are SEHNR and FQNEAQ (reference sequence). Trimming removed 1 base from V and 5 bases from J, with 6 bases in between. The CDR3, as DNA: TGTGCCAGCAGCTTAGATTACCACGAGCAGTACTTC. Its translation: CASSLDYHEQYF.

V is TRBV24-1 and J is TRBJ1-3; no clear D. V was trimmed by 1 base and J by 4 bases, leaving 4 bases between them. CDR3 length: 13 residues. Germline V CDR1 and CDR2: KGHDR, SFDVKD. CDR3 residues: CATSDLWGNTIYF. In DNA, the CDR3 is TGTGCCACCAGTGATTTATGGGGAAACACCATATATTTT.

Remarks on this clonotype: A much larger clone is a single base away; this may be a read error. The chain employs TRBV11-2 and TRBJ2-7, with 9 bases that match TRBD1. The CDR3 totals 14 residues. Trimming cost V 5 bases and J 4 bases; bases outside gene matches: 6. In germline, CDR1 is SGHAT, CDR2 FQNNGV. DNA of the CDR3: TGTGCCAGCAGCCCGCCGACAGGGGGTTACGAGCAGTACTTC. This sequence encodes CASSPPTGGYEQYF.

The chain combines TRBV11-1 with TRBJ2-2; 11 bases are shared with TRBD2. This CDR3 region has 16 residues. Germline V CDR1 and CDR2: SGHAT, FQDESV (reference sequence). Unmatched junction bases numbered 4, after V lost 1 base and J lost 6 bases. Here the CDR3 reads CASSLVLAGGPGELFF. The CDR3, as DNA: TGTGCCAGCAGCTTAGTGCTAGCGGGAGGTCCCGGGGAGCTGTTTTTT.

The chain couples TRBV11-2 to TRBJ1-5, with 7 nucleotides matching TRBD1. This CDR3 contains 15 residues. Losses at the gene ends were 1 base for V and 6 bases for J; bases not matched to a gene: 6. From germline, CDR1 is SGHAT and CDR2 FQNNGV. The CDR3 reads CASSLVQGSAQPQHF. The CDR3 coding sequence is TGTGCCAGCAGCTTAGTACAGGGGTCGGCTCAGCCCCAGCATTTT.

This rearrangement joins TRBV4-2 to TRBJ2-3; the D gene is possibly TRBD2 (5 bases). The germline V gene has CDR1 LGHNA and CDR2 YNFKEQ. This CDR3 is 16 amino acids long. V lost 8 bases, J lost 0 bases, and 18 bases lay in between. The CDR3 DNA sequence: TGTGCCAGCTCACCTCCTAGAGGCGGGAGCACAGATACGCAGTATTTT. Its translation: CASSPPRGGSTDTQYF.